This is a list of T cell receptor beta chains from one sample in a study of regulatory and conventional T cells in breast cancer. TCRdb processed the PCR reads anew with MiXCR; each CDR3 protein has one entry. Among about 1,300 distinct CDR3 sequences listed, 78% were seen once. Sequencing was carried out using regulatory T cells from blood. The receptors shown here come from a male donor in good health. Each CDR3 is given with its conserved first and last residue. A D gene is named only where the DNA matches it firmly. Not all rows give a size; the values are once, few, many and, for expanded clones, a class.

clone_size,v_call,j_call,d_call,cdr3_nt,cdr3_aa
-,TRBV6-6,TRBJ1-3,-,TGTGCCAGCAGGTCCGGAGGGCCTGGAAACACCATATATTTT,CASRSGGPGNTIYF
-,TRBV4-2,TRBJ2-3,TRBD2,TGTGCCAGCAGCCGGGGGCTAGCGGGGGGGCACGCCATTGTGGATACGCAGTATTTT,CASSRGLAGGHAIVDTQYF
-,TRBV29-1,TRBJ1-2,-,TGCAGCATTGAAGACAGGCCTTATGGCTACACCTTC,CSIEDRPYGYTF
once,TRBV20-1,TRBJ1-2,-,TGCAGTGCTCCGCCACAGCCTGGCTATGGCTACACCTTC,CSAPPQPGYGYTF
-,TRBV20-1,TRBJ1-1,-,TGCAGTGCTAGGAAGCACACTGAAGCTTTCTTT,CSARKHTEAFF
once,TRBV5-6,TRBJ2-3,-,TGTGCCAGCAGTCCCCCAAGCACAGATACGCAGTATTTT,CASSPPSTDTQYF
-,TRBV3-1,TRBJ2-1,-,TGTGCCAGCAGCCAACGGAGAGACAATGAGCAGTTCTTC,CASSQRRDNEQFF
-,TRBV24-1,TRBJ2-5,-,TGTGTCACCAGTGATTTGCAAGGGGAGACCCAGTACTTC,CVTSDLQGETQYF
-,TRBV5-6,TRBJ1-6,TRBD1,TGTGCCAGCAGCTTGGGGACAGGGGCTTCACCCCTCCACTTT,CASSLGTGASPLHF
-,TRBV20-1,TRBJ2-1,TRBD2,TGCAGTGCTTTCTCCCGGACTAGCGGGGGTTACAATGAGCAGTTCTTC,CSAFSRTSGGYNEQFF
-,TRBV10-3,TRBJ1-2,TRBD1,TGTGCCATCAGTTCCAGGGGGGACTATGGCTACACCTTC,CAISSRGDYGYTF
-,TRBV28,TRBJ1-2,-,TGTGCCAGCAGTTTAGGCAGAGTCTATGGCTACACCTTC,CASSLGRVYGYTF
-,TRBV6-2/TRBV6-3,TRBJ2-5,-,TGTGCCAGCAGTTCCCGACATCGCGAGACCCAGTACTTC,CASSSRHRETQYF
few,TRBV20-1,TRBJ1-2,TRBD1,TGCGGGGGGACAGGTACTAACTATGGCTACACCTTC,CGGTGTNYGYTF
-,TRBV24-1,TRBJ2-7,-,TGTGCCACCAGTGATTCGGGACCCAGCCGCGAGCAGTACTTC,CATSDSGPSREQYF
-,TRBV30,TRBJ2-1,-,TGTGCCTGGATGATGGAGAGGGAGCAGTTCTTC,CAWMMEREQFF
-,TRBV10-3,TRBJ1-1,-,TGTGCCATCAGTGATCGGGACAACCCGAACACTGAAGCTTTCTTT,CAISDRDNPNTEAFF
-,TRBV12-3/TRBV12-4,TRBJ2-5,TRBD2,TGTGCCAGCAGTCGATACGGACTAGCGGACGAGACCCAGTACTTC,CASSRYGLADETQYF
-,TRBV5-6,TRBJ2-2,TRBD2,TGTGCCAGCAGCTTCCCCCTAGCGGGGGCCAGCACCGGGGAGCTGTTTTTT,CASSFPLAGASTGELFF
-,TRBV24-1,TRBJ1-1,-,TGTGCCACCAGTGAAAGGGACGGACGACGGGGAGCTTTCTTT,CATSERDGRRGAFF
-,TRBV2,TRBJ1-5,-,TGTGCCAGCAGTTACAGGGAGAGCAGCAATCAGCCCCAGCATTTT,CASSYRESSNQPQHF
-,TRBV29-1,TRBJ2-3,-,TGCAGCGTCCTCGACACGGGGAGGACAGATACGCAGTATTTT,CSVLDTGRTDTQYF
once,TRBV20-1,TRBJ1-6,-,TGCAGTGCTAGAGTTGACACAACCTATAATTCACCCCTCCACTTT,CSARVDTTYNSPLHF
-,TRBV6-5,TRBJ1-2,-,TGTGCCAGCGGGCGAGACTATGGCTACACCTTC,CASGRDYGYTF
-,TRBV20-1,TRBJ1-6,-,TGCAGTGCTAGTAGGCGGGCGGCTTCCTATAATTCACCCCTCCACTTT,CSASRRAASYNSPLHF
-,TRBV6-5,TRBJ1-1,-,TGTGCCAGCAAAAGAGGTCAGAACACTGAAGCTTTCTTT,CASKRGQNTEAFF
-,TRBV7-9,TRBJ1-2,-,TGTGCCAGCAGCCTCGGGACGGTCTATGGCTACACCTTC,CASSLGTVYGYTF
-,TRBV5-6,TRBJ1-5,-,TGTGCCAGCAGCTTGTGGGGTGACAATCAGCCCCAGCATTTT,CASSLWGDNQPQHF
-,TRBV24-1,TRBJ2-3,-,TGTGCCACCAGTGATCCATTGCGGGGTCCCACAGATACGCAGTATTTT,CATSDPLRGPTDTQYF
-,TRBV5-1,TRBJ2-3,-,TGCGCCAGCAGCCGGCAGACGGGATTCACAGATACGCAGTATTTT,CASSRQTGFTDTQYF
-,TRBV6-6,TRBJ2-7,-,TGTGCCAGCAGTATCAGGGGTCACGAGCAGTACTTC,CASSIRGHEQYF
-,TRBV11-3,TRBJ2-1,TRBD2,TGTGCCAGCAGCTGGGAAGCGGGGTCCGAGCAGTTCTTC,CASSWEAGSEQFF
-,TRBV18,TRBJ2-3,-,TGTGCCAGCTCACCACTCTCCAGCACAGATACGCAGTATTTT,CASSPLSSTDTQYF
-,TRBV29-1,TRBJ2-4,TRBD1,TGCAGCGTTGAAGTACGGACAGGGATTGCTAACATTCAGTACTTC,CSVEVRTGIANIQYF
-,TRBV24-1,TRBJ1-1,-,TGTGCCACCAGTGGTACCGCGGGCACTGAAGCTTTCTTT,CATSGTAGTEAFF
-,TRBV10-3,TRBJ1-6,-,TGTGCCATCAGTGAGATCGGCACAAATTCACCCCTCCACTTT,CAISEIGTNSPLHF
-,TRBV6-6,TRBJ1-1,-,TGTGCCAGCAGTTTTACTCTCAACACTGAAGCTTTCTTT,CASSFTLNTEAFF
-,TRBV6-1,TRBJ1-2,-,TGTGCCAGCAGTGAAGCAAACAGGCTTCTCTATGGCTACACCTTC,CASSEANRLLYGYTF
-,TRBV7-9,TRBJ2-7,-,TGTGCCAGCAGCTTAGAACCAGGGGTCGAGCAGTACTTC,CASSLEPGVEQYF
-,TRBV5-1,TRBJ2-3,-,TGCGCCAGCAGCTCCGGCTCGAAGGGTGGCACAGATACGCAGTATTTT,CASSSGSKGGTDTQYF
-,TRBV5-1,TRBJ2-7,TRBD1,TGCGCCAGCAGCCCCGGTACAGGGGGCGAGCAGTACTTC,CASSPGTGGEQYF
-,TRBV20-1,TRBJ2-3,-,TGCAGTGCTGGAGCCGGGACTCTCGGCCCAGATACGCAGTATTTT,CSAGAGTLGPDTQYF
-,TRBV14,TRBJ1-3,TRBD1,TGTGCCAGCAGCCAAAGGGCAGGGGGAGGAAACACCATATATTTT,CASSQRAGGGNTIYF
-,TRBV7-2,TRBJ1-2,-,TGTGCCAGCAGCTCCGCCCCGGGTTTCAGCACCCACATTATCAATAACTATGGCTACACCTTC,CASSSAPGFSTHIINNYGYTF
-,TRBV6-5,TRBJ1-1,TRBD1,TGTGCCAGCAGTTACTCGGGGTTATTCCGGGACAGTGAAGCTTTCTTT,CASSYSGLFRDSEAFF
-,TRBV11-1,TRBJ1-5,TRBD1,TGTGCCAGCAGCCAAACAGGGGTCGATCAGCCCCAGCATTTT,CASSQTGVDQPQHF
-,TRBV5-1,TRBJ2-7,TRBD1,TGCGCCAGCAGCCAAACGACAGGGTACGAGCAGTACTTC,CASSQTTGYEQYF
-,TRBV6-5,TRBJ1-2,-,TGTGCCAGCAGTTACGGGAAGCCACCTAACTATGGCTACACCTTC,CASSYGKPPNYGYTF
-,TRBV5-1,TRBJ2-1,-,TGCGCCAGCAGCTTGATTGGGGCAGGCGCTAGCTCCTACAATGAGCAGTTCTTC,CASSLIGAGASSYNEQFF
-,TRBV27,TRBJ1-2,TRBD1,TGTGCCAGCAGTTTAAAACCAGGGGGCTATGGCTACACCTTC,CASSLKPGGYGYTF
-,TRBV11-2,TRBJ1-1,TRBD1,TGTGCCAGCAGCCGCCTCGGACAGGGGTTAAGGGCTTTCTTT,CASSRLGQGLRAFF
once,TRBV7-2,TRBJ1-6,-,TGTGCCAGCAGCTTCAGTCTTTCACCCCTCCACTTT,CASSFSLSPLHF
once,TRBV18,TRBJ1-2,-,TGTGCCAGCTCGCCTGAGGGGAACTATGGCTACACCTTC,CASSPEGNYGYTF
-,TRBV20-1,TRBJ2-5,-,TGCAGTGCTAGTACTGTTCGAGAGACCCAGTACTTC,CSASTVRETQYF
-,TRBV6-1,TRBJ2-1,-,TGTGCCAGCAGTCCAGAAGTGCGTCGAGAGTTCTTC,CASSPEVRREFF